This entry concerns a single T cell receptor beta chain. In this sample, this clonotype turned up a few times. The antigen this receptor binds is unknown. Base qualities are not at hand, and no much larger clone is one base apart. From a lookup of the germline V gene (reference sequence), CDR1 and CDR2 are LNHDA and SQIVND. The CDR3, from cysteine to phenylalanine, totals 17 residues. Of the read, only the CDR3 DNA is kept; its 51 bases are in frame from base 1. At the junction V is shortened by 4 bases and J by 0 bases, with 18 bases in between. The data were taken from a study of T cell repertoires in cytomegalovirus infection (dated by TCRdb to about 2019). Background on the whole study: Donor HLA type was relevant to the analysis, because carriage of CMV infection together with the matching HLA type was indicated by public TCR beta signatures. Beyond this particular receptor, the publication reports: Cumulative frequency of public TCR beta family members discriminated carriers of CMV infection plus the relevant HLA type in this cohort and an independent approximately 350-donor cohort. The ex vivo response was dominated by HLA-C-restricted CMV-specific TCR beta clonotypes, which also provided the single most frequent clonotype in two of eight donors.

The data were produced on an Illumina HiSeq 1500. TCRdb redid the processing of the public reads, applying fastp at Q25 and MiXCR, and retained in-frame beta chains. Duplicate CDR3 protein sequences are folded into a single record with the most common DNA and genes. The sample table records under 150,000 distinct CDR3 sequences; about 24% of these occur just once. 34% of the sample lies in the top ten. The clonotype originates from a human donor in good health (CMV status not recorded). Some clones in this sample may be carry-over from other donors' samples. Sequenced: PBMCs, sequenced either directly or after in vitro stimulation (not recorded which). The V gene is TRBV19 and the J gene is TRBJ1-1; the D gene cannot be resolved reliably. The nucleotides are TGTGCCAGTAGTACCCGGGTGGGGAAACAATTGAACACTGAAGCTTTCTTT. Its protein reads: CASSTRVGKQLNTEAFF.